The sequence of this T cell receptor beta chain was determined in a study of blood T cell repertoires in COVID-19. As for the study in general: Samples taken during acute and convalescent COVID-19 were collected in the United States, Italy and Spain. PBMCs, B-cell-depleted T cells, or T cells were the source of the cDNA or gDNA that made up the material.

The germline V gene encodes CDR1 MNHNY and CDR2 SVGAGI (reference sequence). The CDR3 runs to 15 residues. Deletions cut 4 bases from V and 4 bases from J, with 14 bases between. This table comes from immunoSEQ multiplex PCR, and its TCRdb copy is limited to in-frame clones, with some not included. The data contain roughly 100,000 clones, around 92% of them singletons. The V call is TRBV6-6, the J call TRBJ1-5; D is possibly TRBD1 (6 bases). The sequence was obtained from a woman in her sixties with acute or convalescent COVID-19. The specimen was peripheral blood. Written as DNA, the CDR3 is TGTGCCAGCAGTTTGAACAGGGCGGAGAATCAGCCCCAGCATTTT. Translating gives CASSLNRAENQPQHF.